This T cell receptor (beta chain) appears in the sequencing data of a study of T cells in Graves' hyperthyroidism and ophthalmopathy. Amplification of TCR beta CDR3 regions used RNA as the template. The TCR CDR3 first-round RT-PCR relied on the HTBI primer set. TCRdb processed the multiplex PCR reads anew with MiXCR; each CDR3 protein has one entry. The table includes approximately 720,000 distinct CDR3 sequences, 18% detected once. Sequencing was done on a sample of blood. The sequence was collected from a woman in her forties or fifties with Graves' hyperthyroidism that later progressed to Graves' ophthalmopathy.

CDR3 in DNA: TGTGCCAGTAGTCTCGGGACAGCCGGGGCCAACGTCCTGACTTTC. This translates into CASSLGTAGANVLTF. V gene TRBV19 combines with J gene TRBJ2-6, with 7 nucleotides matching TRBD1. Germline V gives CDR1 LNHDA, CDR2 SQIVND (reference sequence). V gave up 5 bases and J gave up 4 bases; unmatched junction bases: 5. This CDR3 spans 15 amino acids.